This TCR beta chain was captured by sequencing in a study of control samples from healthy donors and cancer patients. This table comes from immunoSEQ multiplex PCR, and its TCRdb copy is limited to in-frame clones, with some not included. Here the sample spans 70,000 or so clones, nearly 90% being singletons. V lost 0 bases and J 4 bases, leaving 13 bases between the germline ends. CDR3 length: 15 amino acids. Germline CDR1 is SGHNT and CDR2 is YYREEE (reference sequence). The receptor comes from a man in his sixties with lung cancer. The material sequenced was PBMCs. The chain is built from TRBV5-4 and TRBJ1-2; D is undetermined. CDR3 coding DNA: TGTGCCAGCAGCTTGGTCGAGGGCCGAGGCTATGGCTACACCTTC. This sequence encodes CASSLVEGRGYGYTF.